These 2 T cell receptor beta chains came from one sample sequenced in a study of shared clonotypes between healthy human individuals. Sequencing was performed with immunoSEQ multiplex PCR; in TCRdb, only in-frame clones are kept and a portion is missing. The data contain about 2.2 million clones, 80% to 95% of them singletons. CD8 cells classed as naive were CD45RO-negative and positively selected for CCR7, excluding terminally differentiated effector memory CD45RA+ cells. The sequencing input was naive CD8+ T cells from PBMCs. Receptors originate from a man younger than 35 in good health. Some clones in this sample may be carry-over from other donors' samples.

This chain uses TRBV7-9 with TRBJ1-1; D ambiguous. This CDR3 is 11 amino acids long. V lost 1 base, J lost 11 bases, and 8 bases lay in between. Germline V gives CDR1 SEHNR, CDR2 FQNEAQ (reference sequence). CDR3 protein: CASSLVGQAFF. CDR3 in DNA: TGTGCCAGCAGCTTAGTAGGGCAGGCTTTCTTT.

This chain uses TRBV28 with TRBJ1-2; D gene uncertain. Looked up from germline, CDR1 is MDHEN and CDR2 is SYDVKM. Trimming removed 7 bases from V and 5 bases from J, with 14 bases in between. The CDR3 covers 13 residues. The CDR3 here is CASNAEGEYGYTF. The CDR3 DNA follows: TGTGCCAGCAACGCTGAAGGAGAATATGGCTACACCTTC.